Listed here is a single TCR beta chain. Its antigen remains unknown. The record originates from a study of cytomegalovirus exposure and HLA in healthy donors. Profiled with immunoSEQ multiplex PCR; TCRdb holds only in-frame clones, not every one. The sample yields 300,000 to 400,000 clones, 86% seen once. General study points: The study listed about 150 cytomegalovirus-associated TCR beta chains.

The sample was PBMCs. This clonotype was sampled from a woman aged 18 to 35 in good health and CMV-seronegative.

CDR3 DNA sequence: TGTGCCAGCAGCCGGGCGGAAGCGGGGGAGACCCAGTACTTC. Its protein product is CASSRAEAGETQYF. The chain combines TRBV5-4 with TRBJ2-5; 7 nucleotides line up with TRBD2. CDR3 size: 14 residues. Germline CDR1 reads SGHNT; CDR2 reads YYREEE (reference sequence). Trimming cost V 4 bases and J 5 bases; bases outside gene matches: 8.